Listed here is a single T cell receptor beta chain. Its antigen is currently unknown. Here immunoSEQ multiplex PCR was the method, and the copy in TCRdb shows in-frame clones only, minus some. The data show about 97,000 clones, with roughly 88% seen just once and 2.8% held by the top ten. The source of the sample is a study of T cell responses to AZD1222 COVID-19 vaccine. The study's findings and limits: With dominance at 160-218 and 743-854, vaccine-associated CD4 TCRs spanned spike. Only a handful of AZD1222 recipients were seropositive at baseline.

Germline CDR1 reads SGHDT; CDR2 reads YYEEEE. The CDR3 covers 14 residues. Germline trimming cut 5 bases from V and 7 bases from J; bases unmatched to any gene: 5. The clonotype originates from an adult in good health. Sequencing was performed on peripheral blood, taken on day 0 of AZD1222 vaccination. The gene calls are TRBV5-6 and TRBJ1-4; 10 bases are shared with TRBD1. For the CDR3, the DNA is TGTGCCAGCAGTAGACAGGGGGCGCTTGAAAAACTGTTTTTT. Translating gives CASSRQGALEKLFF.